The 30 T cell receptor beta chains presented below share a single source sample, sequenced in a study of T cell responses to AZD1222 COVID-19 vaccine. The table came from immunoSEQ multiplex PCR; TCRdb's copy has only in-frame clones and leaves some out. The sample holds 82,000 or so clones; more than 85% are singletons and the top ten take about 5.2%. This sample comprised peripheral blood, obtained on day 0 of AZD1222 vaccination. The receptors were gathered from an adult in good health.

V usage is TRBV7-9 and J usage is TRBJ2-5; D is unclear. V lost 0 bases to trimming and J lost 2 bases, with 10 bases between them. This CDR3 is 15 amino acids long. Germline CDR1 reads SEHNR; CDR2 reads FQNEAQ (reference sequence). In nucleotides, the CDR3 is TGTGCCAGCAGCTTAGCGCCGGCAGCGCAAGAGACCCAGTACTTC. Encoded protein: CASSLAPAAQETQYF.

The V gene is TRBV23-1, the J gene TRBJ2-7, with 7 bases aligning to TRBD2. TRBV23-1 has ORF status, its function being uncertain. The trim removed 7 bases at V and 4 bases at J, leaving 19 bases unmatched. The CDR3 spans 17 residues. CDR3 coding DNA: TGCGCCAGCACTTCCCGGGGGAGGGTAGAATGTTTGTACGAGCAGTACTTC. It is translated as CASTSRGRVECLYEQYF.

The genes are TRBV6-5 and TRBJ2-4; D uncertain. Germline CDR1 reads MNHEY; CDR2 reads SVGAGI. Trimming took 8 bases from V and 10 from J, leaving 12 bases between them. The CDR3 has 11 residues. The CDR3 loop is CASSDGSIQYF. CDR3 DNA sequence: TGTGCCAGCTCGGACGGAAGTATTCAGTACTTC.

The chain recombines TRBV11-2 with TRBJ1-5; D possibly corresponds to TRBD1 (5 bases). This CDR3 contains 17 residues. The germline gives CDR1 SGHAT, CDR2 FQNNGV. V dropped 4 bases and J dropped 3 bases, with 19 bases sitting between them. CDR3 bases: TGTGCCAGCAGCTCGGGGGTGGCGACACTTTACAATCAGCCCCAGCATTTT. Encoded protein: CASSSGVATLYNQPQHF. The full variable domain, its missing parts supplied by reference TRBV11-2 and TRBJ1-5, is EAGVAQSPRYKIIEKRQSVAFWCNPISGHATLYWYQQILGQGPKLLIQFQNNGVVDDSQLPKDRFSAERLKGVDSTLKIQPAKLEDSAVYLCASSSGVATLYNQPQHFGDGTRLSIL.

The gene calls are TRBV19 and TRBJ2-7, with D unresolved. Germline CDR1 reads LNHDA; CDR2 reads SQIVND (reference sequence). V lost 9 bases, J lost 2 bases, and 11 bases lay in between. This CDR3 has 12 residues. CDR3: CASGPTAYEQYF. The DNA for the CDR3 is TGTGCCAGCGGACCAACGGCCTACGAGCAGTACTTC. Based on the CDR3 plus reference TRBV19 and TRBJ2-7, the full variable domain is DGGITQSPKYLFRKEGQNVTLSCEQNLNHDAMYWYRQDPGQGLRLIYYSQIVNDFQKGDIAEGYSVSREKKESFPLTVTSAQKNPTAFYLCASGPTAYEQYFGPGTRLTVT.

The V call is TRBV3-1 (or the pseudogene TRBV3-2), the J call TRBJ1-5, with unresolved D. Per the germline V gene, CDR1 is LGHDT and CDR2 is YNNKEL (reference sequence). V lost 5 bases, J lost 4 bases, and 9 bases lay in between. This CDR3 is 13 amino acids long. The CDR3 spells CASSEGMNQPQHF. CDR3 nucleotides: TGTGCCAGCAGCGAAGGGATGAATCAGCCCCAGCATTTT.

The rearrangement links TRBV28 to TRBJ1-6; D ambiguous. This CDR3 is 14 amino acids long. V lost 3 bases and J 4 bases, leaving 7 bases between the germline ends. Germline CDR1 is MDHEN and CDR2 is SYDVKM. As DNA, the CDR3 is TGTGCCAGCAGTTTGCGCAGGTATAATTCACCCCTCCACTTT. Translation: CASSLRRYNSPLHF.

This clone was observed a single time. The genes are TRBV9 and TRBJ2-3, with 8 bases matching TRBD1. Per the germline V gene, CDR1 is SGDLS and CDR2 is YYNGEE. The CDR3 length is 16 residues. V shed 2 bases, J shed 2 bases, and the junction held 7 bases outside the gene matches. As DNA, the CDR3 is TGTGCCAGCAGCGTCGCAGGGGGCACCCTCACAGATACGCAGTATTTT. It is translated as CASSVAGGTLTDTQYF.

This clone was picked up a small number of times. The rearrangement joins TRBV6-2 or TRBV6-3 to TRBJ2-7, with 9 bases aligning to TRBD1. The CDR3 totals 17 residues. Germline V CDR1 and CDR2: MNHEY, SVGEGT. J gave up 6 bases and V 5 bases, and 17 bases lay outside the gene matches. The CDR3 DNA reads TGTGCCAGCAGTACCGGGACAGGGTACCGAGCAGTAGGCGAGCAGTACTTC. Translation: CASSTGTGYRAVGEQYF.

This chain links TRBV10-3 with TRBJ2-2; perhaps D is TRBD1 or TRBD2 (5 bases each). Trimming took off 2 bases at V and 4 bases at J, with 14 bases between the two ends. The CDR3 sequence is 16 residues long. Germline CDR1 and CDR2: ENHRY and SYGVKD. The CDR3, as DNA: TGTGCCATCAGTGAGCAACCGGGACGTAGCACCGGGGAGCTGTTTTTT. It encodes CAISEQPGRSTGELFF.

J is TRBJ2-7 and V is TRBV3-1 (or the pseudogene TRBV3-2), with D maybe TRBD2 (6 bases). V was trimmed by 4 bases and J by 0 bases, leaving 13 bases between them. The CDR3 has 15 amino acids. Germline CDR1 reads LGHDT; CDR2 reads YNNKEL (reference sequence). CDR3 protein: CASSPVGGSSYEQYF. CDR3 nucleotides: TGTGCCAGCAGCCCCGTGGGGGGAAGCTCCTACGAGCAGTACTTC.

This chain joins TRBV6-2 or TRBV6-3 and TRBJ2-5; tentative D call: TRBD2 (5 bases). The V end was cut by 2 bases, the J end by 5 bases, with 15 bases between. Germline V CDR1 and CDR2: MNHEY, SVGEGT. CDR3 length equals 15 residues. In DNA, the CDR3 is TGTGCCAGCAGTTACCTTATCGGGGAGAGTGAGACCCAGTACTTC. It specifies CASSYLIGESETQYF.

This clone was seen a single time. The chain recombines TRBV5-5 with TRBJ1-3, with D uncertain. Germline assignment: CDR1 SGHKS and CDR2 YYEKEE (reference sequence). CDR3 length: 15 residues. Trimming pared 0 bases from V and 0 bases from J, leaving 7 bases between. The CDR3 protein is CASSLVAGSGNTIYF. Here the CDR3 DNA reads TGTGCCAGCAGCTTGGTTGCAGGCTCTGGAAACACCATATATTTT.

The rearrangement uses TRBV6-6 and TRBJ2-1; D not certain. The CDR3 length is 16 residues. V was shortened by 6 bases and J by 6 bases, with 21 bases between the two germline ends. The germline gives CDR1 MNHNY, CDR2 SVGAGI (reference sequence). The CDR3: CASSPAQIGFGNEQFF. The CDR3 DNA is TGTGCCAGCAGCCCGGCCCAGATTGGGTTTGGCAATGAGCAGTTCTTC.

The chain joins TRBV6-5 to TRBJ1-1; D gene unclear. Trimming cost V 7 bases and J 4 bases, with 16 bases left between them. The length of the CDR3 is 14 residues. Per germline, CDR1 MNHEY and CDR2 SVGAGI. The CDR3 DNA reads TGTGCCAGCACCCTTTCCGGCCGGGGCACTGAAGCTTTCTTT. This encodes CASTLSGRGTEAFF.

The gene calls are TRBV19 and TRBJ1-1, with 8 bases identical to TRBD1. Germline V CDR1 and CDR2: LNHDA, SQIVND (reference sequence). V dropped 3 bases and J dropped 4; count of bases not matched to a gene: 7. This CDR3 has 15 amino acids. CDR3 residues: CASSIQGAVGTEAFF. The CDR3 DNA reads TGTGCCAGTAGTATCCAGGGGGCGGTGGGCACTGAAGCTTTCTTT.

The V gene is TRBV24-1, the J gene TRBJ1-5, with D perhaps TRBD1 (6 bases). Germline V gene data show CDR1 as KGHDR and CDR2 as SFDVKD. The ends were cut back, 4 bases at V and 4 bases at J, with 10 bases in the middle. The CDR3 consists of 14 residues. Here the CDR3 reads CATSDHRVNQPQHF. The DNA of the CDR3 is TGTGCCACCAGTGACCACAGGGTTAATCAGCCCCAGCATTTT.

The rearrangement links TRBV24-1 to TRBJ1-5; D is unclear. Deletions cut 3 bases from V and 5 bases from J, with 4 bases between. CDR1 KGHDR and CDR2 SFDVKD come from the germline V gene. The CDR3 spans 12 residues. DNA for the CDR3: TGTGCCACCAGTGATGGACATCAGCCCCAGCATTTT. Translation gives CATSDGHQPQHF.

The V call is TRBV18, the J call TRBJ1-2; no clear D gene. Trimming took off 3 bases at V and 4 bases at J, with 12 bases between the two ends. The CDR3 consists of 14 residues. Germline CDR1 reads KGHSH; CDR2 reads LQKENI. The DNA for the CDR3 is TGTGCCAGCTCACCTCAACCGACCCGCTATGGCTACACCTTC. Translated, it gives CASSPQPTRYGYTF.

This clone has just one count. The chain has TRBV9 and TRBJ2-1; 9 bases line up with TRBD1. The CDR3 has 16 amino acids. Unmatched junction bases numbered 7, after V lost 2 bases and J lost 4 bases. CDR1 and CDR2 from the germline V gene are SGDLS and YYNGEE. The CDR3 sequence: CASSVEGQGRYNEQFF. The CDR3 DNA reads TGTGCCAGCAGCGTCGAAGGACAGGGGAGGTACAATGAGCAGTTCTTC.

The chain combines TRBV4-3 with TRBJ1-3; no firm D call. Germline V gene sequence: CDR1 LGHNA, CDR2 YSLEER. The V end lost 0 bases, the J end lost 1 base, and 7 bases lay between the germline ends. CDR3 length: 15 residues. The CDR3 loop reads CASSQEFKSGNTIYF. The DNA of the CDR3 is TGCGCCAGCAGCCAAGAGTTCAAATCTGGAAACACCATATATTTT.

The CDR3 loop reads CASSRGGNSNQPQHF. CDR3 DNA sequence: TGTGCCAGCAGTAGGGGGGGTAATAGCAATCAGCCCCAGCATTTT. The chain has TRBV6-5 and TRBJ1-5, with a tentative D call TRBD1 (6 bases). This CDR3 comprises 15 residues. The germline gives CDR1 MNHEY, CDR2 SVGAGI. The V gene lost 5 bases and the J gene lost 0 bases, with 11 bases spanning the gap.

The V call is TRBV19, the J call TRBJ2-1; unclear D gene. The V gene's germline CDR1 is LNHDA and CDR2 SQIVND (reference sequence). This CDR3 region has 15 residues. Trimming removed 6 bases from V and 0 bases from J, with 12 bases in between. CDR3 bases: TGTGCCAGTAGGACCAGCGAGAGCTCCTACAATGAGCAGTTCTTC. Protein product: CASRTSESSYNEQFF.

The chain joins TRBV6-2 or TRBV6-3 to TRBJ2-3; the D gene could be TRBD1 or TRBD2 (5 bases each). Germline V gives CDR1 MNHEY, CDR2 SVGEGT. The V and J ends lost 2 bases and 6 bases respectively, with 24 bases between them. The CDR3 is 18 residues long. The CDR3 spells CASSYQMGRPEGADTQYF. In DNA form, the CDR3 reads TGTGCCAGCAGTTACCAGATGGGACGCCCGGAAGGGGCGGATACGCAGTATTTT.

Here the CDR3 reads CASSLELFTGPSYNEQFF. The CDR3 nucleotides are TGTGCCAGCAGCTTGGAACTTTTTACAGGGCCCTCCTACAATGAGCAGTTCTTC. The chain recombines TRBV5-8 with TRBJ2-1; possible D gene TRBD1, 6 bases. V lost 0 bases and J lost 0, with 16 bases in between. This CDR3 spans 18 amino acids. Germline V gene sequence: CDR1 SGHTS, CDR2 YDEGEE.

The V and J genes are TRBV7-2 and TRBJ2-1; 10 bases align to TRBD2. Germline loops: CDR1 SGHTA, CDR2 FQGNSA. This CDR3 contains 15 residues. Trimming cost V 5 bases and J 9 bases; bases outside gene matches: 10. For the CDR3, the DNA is TGTGCCAGCAGCGTCCCGGGACTAGCGACTGTTGAGCAGTTCTTC. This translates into CASSVPGLATVEQFF.

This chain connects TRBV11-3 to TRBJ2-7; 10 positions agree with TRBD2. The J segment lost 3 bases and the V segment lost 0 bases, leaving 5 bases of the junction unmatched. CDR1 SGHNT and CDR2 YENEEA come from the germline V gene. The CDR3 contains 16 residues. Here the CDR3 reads CASSLDGSGGFYEQYF. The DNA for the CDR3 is TGTGCCAGCAGCTTAGATGGTAGCGGGGGGTTCTACGAGCAGTACTTC.

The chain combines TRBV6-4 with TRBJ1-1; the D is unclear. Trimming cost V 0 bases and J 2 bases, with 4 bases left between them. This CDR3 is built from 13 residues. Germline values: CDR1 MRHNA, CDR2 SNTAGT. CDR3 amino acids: CASSDSLNTEAFF. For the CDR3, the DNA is TGTGCCAGCAGTGACTCCCTAAACACTGAAGCTTTCTTT.

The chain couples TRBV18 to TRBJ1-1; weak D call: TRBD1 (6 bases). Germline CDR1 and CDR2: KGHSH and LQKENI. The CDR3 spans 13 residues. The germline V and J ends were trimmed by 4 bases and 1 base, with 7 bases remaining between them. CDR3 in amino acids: CASSLDRNTEAFF. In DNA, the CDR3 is TGTGCCAGCTCACTGGACAGGAACACTGAAGCTTTCTTT.

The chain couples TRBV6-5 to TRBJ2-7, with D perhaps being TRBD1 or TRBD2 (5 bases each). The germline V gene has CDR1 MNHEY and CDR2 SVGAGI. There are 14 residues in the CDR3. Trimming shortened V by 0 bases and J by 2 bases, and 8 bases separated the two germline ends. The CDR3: CASSYSRGPYEQYF. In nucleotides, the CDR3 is TGTGCCAGCAGTTACTCGAGGGGCCCCTACGAGCAGTACTTC.